The 8 T cell receptor beta chains below were found in one sample sequenced in a study of shared clonotypes between healthy human individuals. Assay used: immunoSEQ multiplex PCR; TCRdb lists only in-frame clones, some missing. The sample holds millions of clones; roughly 95% are singletons and the top ten take 0.13%. The specimen was naive CD4+ T cells sorted from blood. Subset denoted: CD45RA+ positively selected. These receptors were taken from a man younger than 30 in good health.

The chain carries TRBV10-3 and TRBJ2-7, with D perhaps assigned TRBD1 or TRBD2 (5 bases each). Germline loops: CDR1 ENHRY, CDR2 SYGVKD. V shed 10 bases and J shed 2 bases, with 9 bases lying between them. This CDR3 region has 11 residues. The CDR3 reads CASGGPYEQYF. The CDR3 DNA follows: TGTGCCAGTGGGGGTCCCTACGAGCAGTACTTC.

This rearrangement joins TRBV5-1 to TRBJ2-7, with a possible D match to TRBD1 (5 bases). Germline assignment: CDR1 SGHRS and CDR2 YFSETQ. This CDR3 region has 13 residues. Trimming shortened V by 0 bases and J by 7 bases, and 11 bases separated the two germline ends. The CDR3 nucleotides read TGCGCCAGCAGCTTGGACAGGTTGTGGGAGCAGTACTTC. This codes for CASSLDRLWEQYF. Together with reference TRBV5-1 and TRBJ2-7, the CDR3 gives the full variable domain: KAGVTQTPRYLIKTRGQQVTLSCSPISGHRSVSWYQQTPGQGLQFLFEYFSETQRNKGNFPGRFSGRQFSNSRSEMNVSTLELGDSALYLCASSLDRLWEQYFGPGTRLTVT.

This clone appeared once. The CDR3 DNA follows: TGTGCCTGGGGGGGACAGGGCGGCACCGGGGAGCTGTTTTTT. This codes for CAWGGQGGTGELFF. The rearrangement joins TRBV30 to TRBJ2-2, with 9 bases fitting TRBD1. CDR1 is GTSNPN, CDR2 SVGIG, per germline (reference sequence). This CDR3 region has 14 residues. V trimming: 5 bases; J trimming: 4 bases; junction bases outside the gene matches: 5. Based on the CDR3 plus reference TRBV30 and TRBJ2-2, the full variable domain is SQTIHQWPATLVQPVGSPLSLECTVEGTSNPNLYWYRQAAGRGLQLLFYSVGIGQISSEVPQNLSASRPQDRQFILSSKKLLLSDSGFYLCAWGGQGGTGELFFGEGSRLTVL.

As concerns this clone: Other DNA sequences in the sample encode the same CDR3. V gene TRBV28 combines with J gene TRBJ1-2; D is perhaps TRBD1 (5 bases). The V and J ends lost 3 bases and 2 bases respectively, with 7 bases between them. Germline loops: CDR1 MDHEN, CDR2 SYDVKM. CDR3 length equals 13 residues. CDR3 in DNA: TGTGCCAGCAGTTTGGGACTAAACTATGGCTACACCTTC. It encodes CASSLGLNYGYTF.

A note on this clone: Other nucleotide sequences from this sample produce the same CDR3. CDR3 region: CASSATGGNQPQHF. The CDR3, as DNA: TGTGCCAGCAGCGCAACAGGGGGCAATCAGCCCCAGCATTTT. The rearrangement joins TRBV9 to TRBJ1-5, with 7 bases aligning to TRBD1. Germline V gives CDR1 SGDLS, CDR2 YYNGEE. Germline trimming cut 3 bases from V and 2 bases from J; bases unmatched to any gene: 2. The CDR3 covers 14 residues. Drawing the rest from reference TRBV9 and TRBJ1-5, the complete variable domain is DSGVTQTPKHLITATGQRVTLRCSPRSGDLSVYWYQQSLDQGLQFLIQYYNGEERAKGNILERFSAQQFPDLHSELNLSSLELGDSALYFCASSATGGNQPQHFGDGTRLSIL.

Note on this clone: The sample contains more than one DNA sequence encoding this CDR3. The gene calls are TRBV6-6 and TRBJ1-3, with no clear D. Germline CDR1 reads MNHNY; CDR2 reads SVGAGI (reference sequence). The CDR3 is 13 residues long. Trimming took off 4 bases at V and 3 bases at J, with 7 bases between the two ends. CDR3 residues: CASSSPNGNTIYF. DNA of the CDR3: TGTGCCAGCAGTTCTCCAAATGGAAACACCATATATTTT.

The V gene is TRBV10-3, the J gene TRBJ1-1, with 8 nucleotides matching TRBD1. The germline gives CDR1 ENHRY, CDR2 SYGVKD. V gave up 6 bases and J gave up 11 bases; unmatched junction bases: 11. The CDR3 loop spans 13 amino acids. As DNA, the CDR3 is TGTGCCATCAGGGTAGGACAGGGCTCGGGTGCTTTCTTT. Its protein product is CAIRVGQGSGAFF.

V is TRBV14 and J is TRBJ2-1; 9 bases agree with TRBD2. The CDR3 covers 16 residues. V shed 3 bases, J shed 4 bases, and the junction held 7 bases outside the gene matches. Germline V gene sequence: CDR1 SGHDN, CDR2 FVKESK. CDR3 nucleotides: TGTGCCAGCAGCCACGAGGGGACTAGCCGGTACAATGAGCAGTTCTTC. This encodes CASSHEGTSRYNEQFF.